A single T cell receptor (beta chain) is shown here with its context. The sample is drawn from a study of blood T cell repertoires in COVID-19. Study summary: The United States, Italy and Spain provided the acute and convalescent COVID-19 samples.

TCRdb's table, derived via immunoSEQ multiplex PCR, lists solely in-frame clones and lacks some. The data hold around 200,000 clones, with about 85% observed a single time. The CDR3 has 19 residues. The rearrangement uses TRBV21-1 and TRBJ2-5; whether TRBD2, the table's D call, matches the DNA was not checked. TRBV21-1 is recorded as a pseudogene. The sequenced material came from peripheral blood. This clonotype was obtained from a woman older than 75 in a cohort sampled during active or convalescent COVID-19. The CDR3 protein is CASSTGRAGLAGASETQYF. DNA for the CDR3: TGTGCCAGCAGCACCGGACGGGCGGGACTAGCGGGAGCTTCGGAAACCCAGTACTTC.